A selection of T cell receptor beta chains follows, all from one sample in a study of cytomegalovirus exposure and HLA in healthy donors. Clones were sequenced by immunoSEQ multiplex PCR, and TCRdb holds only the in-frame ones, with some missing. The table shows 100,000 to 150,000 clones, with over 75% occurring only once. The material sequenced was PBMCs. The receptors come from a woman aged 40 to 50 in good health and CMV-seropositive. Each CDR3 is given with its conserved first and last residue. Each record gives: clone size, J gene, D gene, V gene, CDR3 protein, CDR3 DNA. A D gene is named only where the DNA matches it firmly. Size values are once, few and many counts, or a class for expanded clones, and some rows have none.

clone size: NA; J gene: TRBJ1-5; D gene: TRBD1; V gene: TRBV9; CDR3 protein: CASSAMKATGEGVNKGNQPQHF; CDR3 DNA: TGTGCCAGCAGCGCCATGAAAGCGACAGGGGAAGGTGTTAATAAGGGGAATCAGCCCCAGCATTTT
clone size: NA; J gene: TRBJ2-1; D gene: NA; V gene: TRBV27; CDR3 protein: CASSLSRALSYNEQFF; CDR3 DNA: TGTGCCAGCAGTTTATCGCGGGCCTTATCCTACAATGAGCAGTTCTTC
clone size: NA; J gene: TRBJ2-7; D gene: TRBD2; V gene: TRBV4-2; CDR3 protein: CASSQDRASGVIKQYF; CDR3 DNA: TGTGCCAGCAGCCAAGATCGCGCTAGCGGGGTTATCAAGCAGTACTTC
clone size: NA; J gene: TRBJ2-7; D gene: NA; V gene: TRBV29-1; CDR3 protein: CSVEERDTSYEQYF; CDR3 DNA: TGCAGCGTTGAGGAACGGGACACCTCCTACGAGCAGTACTTC
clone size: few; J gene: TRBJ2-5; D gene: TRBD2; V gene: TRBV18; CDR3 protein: CASSPGLAGGQGETQYF; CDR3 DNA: TGTGCCAGCTCACCCGGACTAGCGGGAGGACAGGGAGAGACCCAGTACTTC
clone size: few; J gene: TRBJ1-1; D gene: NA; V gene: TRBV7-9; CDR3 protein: CASSLAPQGNTEAFF; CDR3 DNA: TGTGCCAGCAGCTTAGCGCCCCAGGGAAACACTGAAGCTTTCTTT
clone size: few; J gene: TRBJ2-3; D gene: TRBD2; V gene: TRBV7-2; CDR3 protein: CASSMTSGRALYTQYF; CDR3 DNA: TGTGCCAGCAGCATGACTAGCGGGAGGGCCCTCTATACGCAGTATTTT
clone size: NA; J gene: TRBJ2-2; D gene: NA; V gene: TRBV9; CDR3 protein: CASSAQQNSGELFF; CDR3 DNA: TGTGCCAGCAGCGCCCAACAGAATTCCGGGGAGCTGTTTTTT
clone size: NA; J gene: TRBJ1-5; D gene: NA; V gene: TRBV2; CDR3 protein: CASSEFGGINQPQHF; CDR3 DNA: TGTGCCAGCAGTGAATTTGGGGGGATAAATCAGCCCCAGCATTTT
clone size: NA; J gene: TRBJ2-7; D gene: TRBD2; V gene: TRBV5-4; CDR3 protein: CASSLALGGGLYEQYF; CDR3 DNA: TGTGCCAGCAGCTTGGCTTTGGGCGGGGGGCTCTACGAGCAGTACTTC
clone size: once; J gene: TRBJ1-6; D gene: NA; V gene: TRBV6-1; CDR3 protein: CATRSSYNSPLHF; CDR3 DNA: TGTGCCACTCGGAGCTCCTATAATTCACCCCTCCACTTT
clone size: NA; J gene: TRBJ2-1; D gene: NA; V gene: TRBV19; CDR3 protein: CASSTRSGEQFF; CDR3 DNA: TGTGCCAGTAGCACCCGATCAGGTGAGCAGTTCTTC
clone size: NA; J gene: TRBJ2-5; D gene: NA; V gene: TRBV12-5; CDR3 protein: CASGLVFKDQLEGTQYF; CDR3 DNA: TGTGCTAGTGGTTTGGTCTTCAAGGACCAACTGGAGGGGACCCAGTACTTC
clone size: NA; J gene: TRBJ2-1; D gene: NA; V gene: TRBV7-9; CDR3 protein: CASSFGGGPYNEQFF; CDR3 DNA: TGTGCCAGCAGCTTTGGGGGGGGGCCCTACAATGAGCAGTTCTTC
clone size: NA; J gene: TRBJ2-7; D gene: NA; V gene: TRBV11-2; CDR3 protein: CASSPETASIYEQYF; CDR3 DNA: TGTGCCAGCAGCCCAGAGACAGCCTCGATCTACGAGCAGTACTTC
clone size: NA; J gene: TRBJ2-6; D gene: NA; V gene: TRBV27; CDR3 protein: CASSLQGTGANVLTF; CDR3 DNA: TGTGCCAGCAGTCTACAGGGTACTGGGGCCAACGTCCTGACTTTC
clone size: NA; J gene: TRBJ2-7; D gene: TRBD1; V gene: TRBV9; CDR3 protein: CASSPWTGGYEQYF; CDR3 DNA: TGTGCCAGCAGCCCCTGGACAGGGGGCTACGAGCAGTACTTC
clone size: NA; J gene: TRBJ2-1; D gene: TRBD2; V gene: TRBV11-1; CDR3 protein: CASSLALPSGGSYNEQFF; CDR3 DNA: TGTGCCAGCAGCTTAGCGCTTCCTAGCGGGGGATCCTACAATGAGCAGTTCTTC
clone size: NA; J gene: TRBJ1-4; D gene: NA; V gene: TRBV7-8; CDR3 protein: CASSPPPSREKLFF; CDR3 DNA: TGTGCCAGCAGTCCACCACCATCCAGGGAAAAACTGTTTTTT
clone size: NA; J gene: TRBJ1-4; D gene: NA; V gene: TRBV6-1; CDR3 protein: CASSGQVNEKLFF; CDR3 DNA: TGTGCCAGCAGTGGTCAGGTTAATGAAAAACTGTTTTTT
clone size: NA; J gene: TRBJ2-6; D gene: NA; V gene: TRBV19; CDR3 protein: CASSARGSGANVLTF; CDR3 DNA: TGTGCCAGTAGTGCCCGGGGATCTGGGGCCAACGTCCTGACTTTC
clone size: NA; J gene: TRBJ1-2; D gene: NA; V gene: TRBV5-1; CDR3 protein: CASSFLSGGAGYGYTF; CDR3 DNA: TGCGCCAGCAGCTTCCTGTCGGGGGGCGCAGGCTATGGCTACACCTTC
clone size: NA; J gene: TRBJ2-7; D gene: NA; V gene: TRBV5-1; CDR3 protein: CASSLEPRGGYEQYF; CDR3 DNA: TGCGCCAGCAGCTTGGAACCCCGGGGTGGCTACGAGCAGTACTTC